One sample yielded the 8 T cell receptor beta chains listed below, sequenced in a study of T cell repertoires in cytomegalovirus infection. TCRdb re-derived calls from the reads in MiXCR, one entry per CDR3 protein. The sample includes about 450,000 distinct CDR3 sequences, approximately 30% of them seen just once. Sequences were obtained from PBMCs. The receptor source for this set is a human donor in good health (CMV status not recorded). Some clones in this sample may be carry-over from other donors' samples.

As concerns this clonotype: A much more abundant neighbour one base away suggests this may be a read error. The chain joins TRBV4-2 to TRBJ2-1; 15 positions agree with TRBD2. The CDR3 is 18 amino acids. The V gene's germline CDR1 is LGHNA and CDR2 YNFKEQ. The CDR3 DNA sequence: TGTTCCAGCAGCTCCGGGACTAGCGGGGGGAAATATTACAATGAGCAGTTCTTC. Encoded protein: CSSSSGTSGGKYYNEQFF.

This clonotype was seen a few times. V and J are TRBV12-3 or TRBV12-4 and TRBJ1-5; D remains ambiguous. V shed 7 bases and J shed 9 bases, with 19 bases lying between them. This CDR3 has 14 residues. CDR3 in amino acids: CASNSDRDSGPQHF. The CDR3 coding sequence is TGTGCCAGCAATTCGGACCGAGATTCAGGGCCCCAGCATTTT.

Regarding this clonotype: The germline gene is not matched at one end of the junction; a read error may be the cause. This chain uses TRBV10-3 with TRBJ1-5; D is unclear. This CDR3 is 15 amino acids long. The germline gives CDR1 ENHRY, CDR2 SYGVKD. The CDR3 DNA is TGTGCCATCAGTGAGTCTCTGGGGATCAATCAGCCCCATCATTTT. Translation: CAISESLGINQPHHF.

In this sample, this clonotype turned up a few times. The chain links TRBV13 to TRBJ1-3; 8 nucleotides line up with TRBD1. The CDR3 runs to 17 residues. CDR1 and CDR2 (germline): PRHDT, FYEKMQ (reference sequence). Losses at the gene ends were 6 bases for V and 0 bases for J; bases not matched to a gene: 10. In DNA, the CDR3 is TGTGCCAGCAGACAAAGACAGGGGAGGATCTCTGGAAACACCATATATTTT. This gives the protein CASRQRQGRISGNTIYF.

The chain links TRBV9 to TRBJ2-1; tentatively, D is TRBD2 (5 bases). The CDR3 consists of 16 residues. From germline, CDR1 is SGDLS and CDR2 YYNGEE. Deletions cut 5 bases from V and 6 bases from J, with 21 bases between. CDR3 protein: CASSASLAGISNEQFF. For the CDR3, the DNA is TGTGCCAGCAGTGCCTCTCTCGCGGGCATAAGCAATGAGCAGTTCTTC.

The chain combines TRBV20-1 with TRBJ1-2; the D is unclear. CDR3 size: 12 residues. Germline CDR1 DFQATT, CDR2 SNEGSKA (reference sequence). Trimming cost V 6 bases and J 4 bases, with 12 bases left between them. CDR3 bases: TGCAGTGCACCCGACGGAGGCTATGGCTACACCTTC. Its protein product is CSAPDGGYGYTF.

As concerns this clonotype: One end of the junction does not line up with germline, which may come from a read error. The gene calls are TRBV28 and TRBJ2-7; 10 nucleotides line up with TRBD1. Germline V gene data show CDR1 as MDHEN and CDR2 as SYDVKM. This CDR3 is 15 amino acids long. The CDR3 region is CDSWPGQGYSYEHYF. CDR3 bases: TGTGACAGCTGGCCGGGACAGGGGTACTCCTACGAGCATTACTTC.

In the case of this clonotype: One junction end disagrees with the germline gene, perhaps due to a read error. CDR3 region: CASRVHAGDHPQHF. The CDR3 DNA is TGTGCCAGCAGGGTCCACGCCGGCGATCATCCCCAGCATTTT. The chain combines TRBV12-3 or TRBV12-4 with TRBJ1-5; D ambiguous. The CDR3 is made up of 14 amino acids.